The rows below give T cell receptor beta chains drawn from one sample of a study of neurological immune-mediated disorders. TCRdb recomputed calls from the 5' RACE reads with MiXCR, one row per CDR3 protein. The sample consists of about 18,000 distinct CDR3 sequences, roughly 3.5% of them appearing once. What was sequenced was CD8+ T cells from blood. The receptors were sampled from a woman aged 40 to 50 in good health. CDR3s include the opening cysteine and the closing phenylalanine or tryptophan. The D gene is left open where the match is weak. Rows may omit the clone size; those that give it use once, few, many or a size class.

CASSLGTSTDTQYF,TGCGCCAGCAGCCTAGGGACTAGTACAGATACGCAGTATTTT,TRBV5-1,TRBD2,TRBJ2-3,many
CASSQGRGGYNEQFF,TGCGCCAGCAGCCAGGGAAGAGGGGGGTACAATGAGCAGTTCTTC,TRBV4-3,NA,TRBJ2-1,many
CASSQGLAETYEQYF,TGTGCCAGCAGCCAAGGACTAGCGGAGACCTACGAGCAGTACTTC,TRBV4-2,TRBD2,TRBJ2-7,medium-sized
CASARTGRPYNEQFF,TGTGCTAGTGCCCGGACAGGGCGACCCTACAATGAGCAGTTCTTC,TRBV12-5,TRBD1,TRBJ2-1,many
CATRAGPGNQPQHF,TGTGCCACCAGGGCGGGCCCAGGCAATCAGCCCCAGCATTTT,TRBV24-1,NA,TRBJ1-5,many
CASRSLPPYEQYF,TGTGCCAGCAGATCCCTTCCTCCGTACGAGCAGTACTTC,TRBV28,NA,TRBJ2-7,many
CASRGTGESTPLHF,TGTGCCAGCAGGGGAACAGGGGAGTCGACACCCCTCCACTTT,TRBV6-1,TRBD1,TRBJ1-6,many
CASRISAGTGELFF,TGCGCCAGCAGGATAAGTGCGGGCACCGGGGAGCTGTTTTTT,TRBV5-1,NA,TRBJ2-2,many
CASSISETGELFF,TGTGCCAGTAGTATATCAGAGACCGGGGAGCTGTTTTTT,TRBV19,NA,TRBJ2-2,many
CASSWPNTGELFF,TGTGCCAGCAGTTGGCCTAACACCGGGGAGCTGTTTTTT,TRBV28,NA,TRBJ2-2,many
CAISESSAGSNQPQHF,TGTGCCATCAGTGAGTCGAGCGCAGGGAGCAATCAGCCCCAGCATTTT,TRBV10-3,NA,TRBJ1-5,NA
CATSSGGRASGNEQFF,TGTGCCACCAGCTCCGGAGGGAGGGCCTCTGGGAATGAGCAGTTCTTC,TRBV15,TRBD2,TRBJ2-1,many
CASSRREDVRTQYF,TGTGCCAGCTCACGCAGGGAGGACGTAAGGACCCAGTACTTC,TRBV18,NA,TRBJ2-5,many
CASSLGEGITDTQYF,TGTGCCAGCAGCTTGGGGGAAGGAATAACAGATACGCAGTATTTT,TRBV5-5,NA,TRBJ2-3,medium-sized
CASSVGTGEMETQYF,TGTGCCAGCAGCGTTGGGACAGGGGAAATGGAGACCCAGTACTTC,TRBV6-1,TRBD1,TRBJ2-5,many
CASSYSISGTSSFTGELFF,TGTGCCAGCAGTTACAGTATCTCCGGTACTAGCTCTTTCACCGGGGAGCTGTTTTTT,TRBV6-6,NA,TRBJ2-2,many
CASSYGGQGVFQETQYF,TGTGCCAGCAGTTACGGGGGACAGGGGGTTTTCCAAGAGACCCAGTACTTC,TRBV6-6,TRBD1,TRBJ2-5,many
CASSLLAGVEQFF,TGTGCCAGCAGTTTGCTAGCGGGAGTTGAGCAGTTCTTC,TRBV12-3/TRBV12-4,TRBD2,TRBJ2-1,many
CASSFIPPTGKITKGYF,TGTGCCAGCAGTTTCATCCCCCCGACAGGAAAAATTACGAAGGGGTACTTC,TRBV27,NA,TRBJ2-7,many
CASSQGGTGAQETQYF,TGTGCCAGCAGCCAAGGGGGGACAGGGGCGCAAGAGACCCAGTACTTC,TRBV3-1,TRBD1,TRBJ2-5,many
CASSLRDRRNTIYF,TGTGCCAGCAGCTTACGCGACCGCCGAAACACCATATATTTT,TRBV7-9,NA,TRBJ1-3,many
CASSQARDRGAGELFF,TGCGCCAGCAGCCAAGCCCGGGACAGGGGGGCCGGGGAGCTGTTTTTT,TRBV4-3,TRBD1,TRBJ2-2,many
CANSDAADSKDTQYF,TGTGCCAACAGTGACGCGGCAGACAGCAAAGATACGCAGTATTTT,TRBV6-4,NA,TRBJ2-3,NA
CASSPQGVGWENTIYF,TGTGCCAGCAGCCCTCAAGGAGTAGGGTGGGAAAACACCATATATTTT,TRBV4-2,NA,TRBJ1-3,many
CAVRLAGNNEQFF,TGTGCCGTAAGACTAGCGGGGAACAATGAGCAGTTCTTC,TRBV10-3,TRBD2,TRBJ2-1,many
CASSLSGAGNQPQHF,TGTGCCAGCAGCTTAAGTGGGGCAGGGAATCAGCCCCAGCATTTT,TRBV7-2,NA,TRBJ1-5,many
CSAMRQGFYEQYF,TGCAGTGCTATGCGACAGGGGTTCTACGAGCAGTACTTC,TRBV20-1,TRBD1,TRBJ2-7,many
CSARDLRSGVPYEQYF,TGCAGTGCTAGAGATCTCAGGTCAGGGGTCCCTTACGAGCAGTACTTC,TRBV20-1,NA,TRBJ2-7,many
CSVEYPSGANNQETQYF,TGCAGCGTTGAATATCCTAGCGGAGCGAATAATCAAGAGACCCAGTACTTC,TRBV29-1,TRBD2,TRBJ2-5,many
CSAQGQGSYNEQFF,TGCAGTGCTCAAGGACAGGGGTCCTACAATGAGCAGTTCTTC,TRBV20-1,TRBD1,TRBJ2-1,large
CASSQRDSGSFSYEQYF,TGTGCCAGCAGTCAACGGGATAGCGGGAGTTTCTCCTACGAGCAGTACTTC,TRBV12-3/TRBV12-4,TRBD2,TRBJ2-7,many
CASSLFADIKDIQYF,TGTGCCAGCAGCCTCTTCGCGGATATCAAGGACATTCAGTACTTC,TRBV5-6,NA,TRBJ2-4,many
CASSLVRAASGSYEQYF,TGTGCCAGCAGTCTAGTCCGCGCAGCTAGCGGGAGTTACGAGCAGTACTTC,TRBV6-5,TRBD2,TRBJ2-7,many
CASSDKPGGTEAFF,TGCGCCAGCAGCGATAAACCGGGGGGCACTGAAGCTTTCTTT,TRBV5-1,NA,TRBJ1-1,many
CASRSGQGEFF,TGTGCCAGCCGATCGGGACAGGGGGAGTTCTTC,TRBV2,TRBD1,TRBJ2-1,many
CASSRLAGAGELFF,TGTGCCAGCAGTAGACTAGCGGGAGCCGGGGAGCTGTTTTTT,TRBV6-6,TRBD2,TRBJ2-2,many